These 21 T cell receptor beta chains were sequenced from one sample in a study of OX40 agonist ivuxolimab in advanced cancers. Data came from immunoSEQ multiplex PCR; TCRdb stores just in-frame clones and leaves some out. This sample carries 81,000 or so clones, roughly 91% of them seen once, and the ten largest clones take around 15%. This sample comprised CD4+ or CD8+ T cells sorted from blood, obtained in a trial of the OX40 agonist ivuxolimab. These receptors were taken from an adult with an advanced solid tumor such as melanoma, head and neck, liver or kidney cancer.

This chain's CDR3 is CASSVSPLGPYEQYF. The DNA of the CDR3 is TGTGCCAGTAGTGTATCACCGTTAGGGCCCTACGAGCAGTACTTC. This chain connects TRBV19 to TRBJ2-7; D gene unclear. The ends were cut back, 5 bases at V and 2 bases at J, with 16 bases in the middle. This CDR3 is built from 15 residues. CDR1 and CDR2 (germline): LNHDA, SQIVND (reference sequence).

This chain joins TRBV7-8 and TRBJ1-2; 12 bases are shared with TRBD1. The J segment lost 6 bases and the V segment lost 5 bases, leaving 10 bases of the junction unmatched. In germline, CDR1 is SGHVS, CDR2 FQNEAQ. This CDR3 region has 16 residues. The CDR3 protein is CASSRDRGLNWDGYTF. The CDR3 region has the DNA TGTGCCAGCAGCCGGGACAGGGGGCTTAATTGGGATGGCTACACCTTC.

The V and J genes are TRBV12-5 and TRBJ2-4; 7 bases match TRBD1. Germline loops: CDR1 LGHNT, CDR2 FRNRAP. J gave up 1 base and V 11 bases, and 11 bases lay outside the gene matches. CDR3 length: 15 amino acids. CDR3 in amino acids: CASTRQGLAKNIQYF. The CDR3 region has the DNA TGTGCTTCTACCCGACAGGGTCTGGCCAAAAACATTCAGTACTTC.

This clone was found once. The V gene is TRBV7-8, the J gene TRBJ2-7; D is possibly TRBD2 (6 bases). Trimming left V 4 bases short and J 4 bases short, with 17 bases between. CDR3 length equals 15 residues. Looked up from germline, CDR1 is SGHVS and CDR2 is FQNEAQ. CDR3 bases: TGTGCCAGCAGCTCCTCCCGCTCGGGAGCGTACGAGCAGTACTTC. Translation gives CASSSSRSGAYEQYF.

The CDR3 loop reads CASSYTGLAKNIQYF. In DNA form, the CDR3 reads TGTGCCAGCAGTTACACAGGGCTAGCCAAAAACATTCAGTACTTC. The chain couples TRBV6-5 to TRBJ2-4; possibly TRBD1 for D (6 bases). Per the germline V gene, CDR1 is MNHEY and CDR2 is SVGAGI. With 2 bases removed from V and 0 bases from J, the gap between germline ends came to 8 bases. The CDR3 spans 15 residues.

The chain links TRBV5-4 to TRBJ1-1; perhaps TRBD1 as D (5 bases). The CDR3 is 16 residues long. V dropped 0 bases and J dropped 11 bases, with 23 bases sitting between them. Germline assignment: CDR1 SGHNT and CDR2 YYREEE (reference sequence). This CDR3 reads CASSLAGAGSRERAFF. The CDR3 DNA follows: TGTGCCAGCAGCTTGGCCGGGGCGGGCAGCAGGGAAAGGGCTTTCTTT. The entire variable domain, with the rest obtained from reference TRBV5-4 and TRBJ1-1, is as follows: ETGVTQSPTHLIKTRGQQVTLRCSSQSGHNTVSWYQQALGQGPQFIFQYYREEENGRGNFPPRFSGLQFPNYSSELNVNALELDDSALYLCASSLAGAGSRERAFFGQGTRLTVV.

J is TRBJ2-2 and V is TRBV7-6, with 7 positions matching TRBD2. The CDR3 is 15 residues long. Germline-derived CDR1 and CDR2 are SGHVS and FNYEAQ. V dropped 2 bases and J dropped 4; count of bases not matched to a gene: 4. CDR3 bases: TGTGCCAGCAGCTTAACGGGGGGAGCCACCGGGGAGCTGTTTTTT. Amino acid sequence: CASSLTGGATGELFF.

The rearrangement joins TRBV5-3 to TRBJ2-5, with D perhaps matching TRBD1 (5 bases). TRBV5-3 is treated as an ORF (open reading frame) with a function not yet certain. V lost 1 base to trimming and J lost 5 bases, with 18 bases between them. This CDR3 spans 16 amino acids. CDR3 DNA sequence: TGTGCCAGAAGCTTGAACTTACAGGATCTTGAGGAGACCCAGTACTTC. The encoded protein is CARSLNLQDLEETQYF.

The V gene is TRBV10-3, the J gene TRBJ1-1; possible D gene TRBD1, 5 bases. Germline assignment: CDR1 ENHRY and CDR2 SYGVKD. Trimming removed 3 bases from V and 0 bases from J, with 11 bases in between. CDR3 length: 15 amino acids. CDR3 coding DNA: TGTGCCATCAGTGACCCCGGGACGGTGAACACTGAAGCTTTCTTT. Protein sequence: CAISDPGTVNTEAFF.

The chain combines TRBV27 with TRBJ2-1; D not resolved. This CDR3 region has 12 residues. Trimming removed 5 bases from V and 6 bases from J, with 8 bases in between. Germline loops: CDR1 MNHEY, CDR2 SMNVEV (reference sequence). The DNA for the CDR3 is TGTGCCAGCAGTCCCTTATCCAATGAGCAGTTCTTC. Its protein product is CASSPLSNEQFF.

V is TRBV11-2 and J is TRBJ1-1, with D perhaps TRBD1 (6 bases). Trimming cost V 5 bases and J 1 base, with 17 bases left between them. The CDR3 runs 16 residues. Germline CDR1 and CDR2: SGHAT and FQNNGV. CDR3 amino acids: CASSGGRGGGNTEAFF. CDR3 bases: TGTGCCAGCAGCGGTGGCAGAGGGGGTGGGAACACTGAAGCTTTCTTT.

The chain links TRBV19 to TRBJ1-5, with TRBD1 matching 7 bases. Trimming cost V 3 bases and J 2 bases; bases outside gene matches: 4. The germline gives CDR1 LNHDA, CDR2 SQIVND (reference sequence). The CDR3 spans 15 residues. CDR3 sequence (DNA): TGTGCCAGTAGTATTGATGACAGGGGCAATCAGCCCCAGCATTTT. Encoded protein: CASSIDDRGNQPQHF.

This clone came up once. CDR3 in amino acids: CASSVVASGGATDTQYF. As DNA, the CDR3 is TGTGCCAGCAGCGTAGTGGCGAGCGGGGGGGCCACAGATACGCAGTATTTT. The V and J genes are TRBV9 and TRBJ2-3; the match to TRBD2 covers 10 bases. The junction had 6 bases not matched to a gene; V was cut back by 0 bases and J by 2 bases. Germline V gene data show CDR1 as SGDLS and CDR2 as YYNGEE. The CDR3 is 17 residues long. Supplemented by reference TRBV9 and TRBJ2-3, the full variable domain reads DSGVTQTPKHLITATGQRVTLRCSPRSGDLSVYWYQQSLDQGLQFLIQYYNGEERAKGNILERFSAQQFPDLHSELNLSSLELGDSALYFCASSVVASGGATDTQYFGPGTRLTVL.

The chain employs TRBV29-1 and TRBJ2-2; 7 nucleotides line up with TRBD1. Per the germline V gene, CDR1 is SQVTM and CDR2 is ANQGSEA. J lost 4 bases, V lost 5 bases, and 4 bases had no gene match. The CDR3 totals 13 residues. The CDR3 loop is CSVPTGSTGELFF. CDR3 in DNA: TGCAGCGTTCCGACAGGGAGCACCGGGGAGCTGTTTTTT.

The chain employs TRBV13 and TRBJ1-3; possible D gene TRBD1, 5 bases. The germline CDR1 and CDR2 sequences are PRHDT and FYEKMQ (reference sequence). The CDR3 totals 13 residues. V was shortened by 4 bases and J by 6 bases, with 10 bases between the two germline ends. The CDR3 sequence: CASSSRDENTIYF. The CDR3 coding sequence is TGTGCCAGCAGCTCCCGGGACGAAAACACCATATATTTT.

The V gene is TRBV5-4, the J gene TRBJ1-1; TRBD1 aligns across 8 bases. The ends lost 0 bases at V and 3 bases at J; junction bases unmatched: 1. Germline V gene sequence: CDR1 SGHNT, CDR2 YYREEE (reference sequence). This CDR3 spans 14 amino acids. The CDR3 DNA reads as TGTGCCAGCAGCTTGGACAGGGGGGACACTGAAGCTTTCTTT. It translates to CASSLDRGDTEAFF.

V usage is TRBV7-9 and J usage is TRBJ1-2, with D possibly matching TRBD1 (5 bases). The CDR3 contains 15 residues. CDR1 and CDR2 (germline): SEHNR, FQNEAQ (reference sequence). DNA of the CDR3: TGTGCTGGGGGGGAGTCCGGTCTAGCTAACTATGGCTACACCTTC. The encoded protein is CAGGESGLANYGYTF.

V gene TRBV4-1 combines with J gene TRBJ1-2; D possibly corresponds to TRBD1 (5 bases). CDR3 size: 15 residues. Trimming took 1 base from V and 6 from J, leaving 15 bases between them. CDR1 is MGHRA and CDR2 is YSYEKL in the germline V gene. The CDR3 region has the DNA TGCGCCAGCAGCCAAGTTGGGACGGAGCCGCATGGCTACACCTTC. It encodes CASSQVGTEPHGYTF.

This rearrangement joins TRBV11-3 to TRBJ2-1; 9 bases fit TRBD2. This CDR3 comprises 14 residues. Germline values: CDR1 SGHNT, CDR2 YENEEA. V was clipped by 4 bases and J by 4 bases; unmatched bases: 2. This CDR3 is CASSSSGTYNEQFF. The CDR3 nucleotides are TGTGCCAGCAGCTCTAGCGGGACTTACAATGAGCAGTTCTTC.

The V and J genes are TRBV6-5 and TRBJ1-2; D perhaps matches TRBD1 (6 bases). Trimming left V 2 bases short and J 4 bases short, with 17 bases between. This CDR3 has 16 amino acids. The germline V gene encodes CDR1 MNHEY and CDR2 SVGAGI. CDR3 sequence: CASSYALGAGTYGYTF. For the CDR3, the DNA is TGTGCCAGCAGTTACGCCCTGGGGGCAGGTACCTATGGCTACACCTTC.

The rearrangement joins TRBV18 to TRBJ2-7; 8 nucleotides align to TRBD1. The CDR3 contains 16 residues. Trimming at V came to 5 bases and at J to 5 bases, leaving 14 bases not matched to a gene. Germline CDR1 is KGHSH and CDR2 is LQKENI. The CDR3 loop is CASSGDRSVGEDEQYF. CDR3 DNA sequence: TGTGCCAGCTCAGGGGACAGGTCAGTGGGTGAGGACGAGCAGTACTTC.